This T cell receptor beta chain stems from a study of blood T cell repertoires in COVID-19. Germline V gives CDR1 KGHDR, CDR2 SFDVKD. Germline trimming cut 5 bases from V and 5 bases from J; bases unmatched to any gene: 4. This CDR3 is 15 amino acids long. Original analysis: Reference gene primer amplification gave nucleated cell count estimates. The table came from immunoSEQ multiplex PCR; TCRdb's copy has only in-frame clones and leaves some out. V and J calls and clone size are copied from that table; D and trimming were computed from the DNA. This table holds 95,000 to 100,000 clones, about 85% found once.

The receptor was isolated from a woman aged 70-85 years with active or convalescent COVID-19. V is TRBV24-1 and J is TRBJ2-1, with TRBD2 matching 11 bases. The sample comprised peripheral blood. CDR3 nucleotides: TGTGCCACCAGTGTCTATAGCGGGAGGGACAATGAGCAGTTCTTC. Its protein product is CATSVYSGRDNEQFF.